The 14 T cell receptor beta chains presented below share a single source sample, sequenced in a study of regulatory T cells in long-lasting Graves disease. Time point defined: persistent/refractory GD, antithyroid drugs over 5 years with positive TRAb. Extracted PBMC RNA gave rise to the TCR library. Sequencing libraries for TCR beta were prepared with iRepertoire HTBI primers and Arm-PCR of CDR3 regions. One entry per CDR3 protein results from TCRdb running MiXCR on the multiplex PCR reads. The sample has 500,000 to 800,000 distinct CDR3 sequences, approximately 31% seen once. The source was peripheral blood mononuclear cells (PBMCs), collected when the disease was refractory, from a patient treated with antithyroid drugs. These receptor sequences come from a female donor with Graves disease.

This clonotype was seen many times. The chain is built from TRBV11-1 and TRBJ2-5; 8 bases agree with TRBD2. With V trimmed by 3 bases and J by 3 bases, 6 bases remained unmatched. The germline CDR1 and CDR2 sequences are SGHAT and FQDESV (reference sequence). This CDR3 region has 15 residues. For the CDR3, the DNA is TGTGCCAGCAGCTTCGGAGCGGGAGTGGAAGAGACCCAGTACTTC. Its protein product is CASSFGAGVEETQYF.

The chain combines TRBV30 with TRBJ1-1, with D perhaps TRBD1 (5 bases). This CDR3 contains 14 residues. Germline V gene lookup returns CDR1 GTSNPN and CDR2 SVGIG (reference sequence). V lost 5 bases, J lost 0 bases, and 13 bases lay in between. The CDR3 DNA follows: TGTGCCTGGGGTTGGGGGGGGGTGAACACTGAAGCTTTCTTT. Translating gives CAWGWGGVNTEAFF.

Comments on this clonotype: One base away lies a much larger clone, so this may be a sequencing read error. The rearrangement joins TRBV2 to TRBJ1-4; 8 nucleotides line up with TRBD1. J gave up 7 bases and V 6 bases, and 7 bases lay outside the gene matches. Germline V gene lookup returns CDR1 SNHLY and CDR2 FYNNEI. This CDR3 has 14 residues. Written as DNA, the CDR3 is TGTGCCAGCAGGAGGACAGGGAGTTCTGAAAAACTGTTTTTT. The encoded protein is CASRRTGSSEKLFF.

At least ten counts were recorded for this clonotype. The CDR3 spells CASRTSGSLYEQYF. CDR3 DNA: TGTGCCAGCAGGACTAGCGGGTCCCTCTACGAGCAGTACTTC. V gene TRBV28 combines with J gene TRBJ2-7; 10 bases align to TRBD2. After removal of 6 bases from V and 3 bases from J, the junction contained 5 bases not matched to a gene. The CDR3 is 14 amino acids. The germline gives CDR1 MDHEN, CDR2 SYDVKM.

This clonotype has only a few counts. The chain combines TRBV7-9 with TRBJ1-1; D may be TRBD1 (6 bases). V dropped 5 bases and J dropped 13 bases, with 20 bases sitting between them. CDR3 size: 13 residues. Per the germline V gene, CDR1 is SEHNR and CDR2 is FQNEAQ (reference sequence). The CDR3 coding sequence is TGTGCCAGCAGCATACCCTCAGGGGAATACGTTTTCTTT. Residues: CASSIPSGEYVFF.

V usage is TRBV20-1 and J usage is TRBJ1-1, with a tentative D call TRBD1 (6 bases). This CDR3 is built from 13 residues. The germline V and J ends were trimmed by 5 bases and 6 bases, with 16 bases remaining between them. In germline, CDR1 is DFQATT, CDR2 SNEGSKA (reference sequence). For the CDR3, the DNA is TGCAGTGCTCGGGCAGGGGTTTCCGCTGAAGCTTTCTTT. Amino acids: CSARAGVSAEAFF.

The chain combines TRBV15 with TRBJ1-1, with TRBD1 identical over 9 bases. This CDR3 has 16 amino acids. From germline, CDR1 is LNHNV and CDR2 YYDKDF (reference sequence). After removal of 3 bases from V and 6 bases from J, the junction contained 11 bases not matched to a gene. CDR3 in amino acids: CATSSGGRTGVSEAFF. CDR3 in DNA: TGTGCCACCAGCAGCGGGGGAAGGACAGGGGTATCTGAAGCTTTCTTT.

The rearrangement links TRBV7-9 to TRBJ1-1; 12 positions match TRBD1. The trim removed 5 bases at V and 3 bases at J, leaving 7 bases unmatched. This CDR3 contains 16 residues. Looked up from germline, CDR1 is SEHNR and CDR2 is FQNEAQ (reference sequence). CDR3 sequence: CASSTGTGGRDTEAFF. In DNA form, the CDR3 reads TGTGCCAGCAGCACCGGGACAGGGGGCAGGGACACTGAAGCTTTCTTT.

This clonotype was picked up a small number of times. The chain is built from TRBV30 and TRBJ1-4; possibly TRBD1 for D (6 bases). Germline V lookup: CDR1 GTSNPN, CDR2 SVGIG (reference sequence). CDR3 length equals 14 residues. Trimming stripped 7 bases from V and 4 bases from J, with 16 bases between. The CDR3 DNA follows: TGTGCCTTGGAAACACAGGGTAATAATGAAAAACTGTTTTTT. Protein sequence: CALETQGNNEKLFF.

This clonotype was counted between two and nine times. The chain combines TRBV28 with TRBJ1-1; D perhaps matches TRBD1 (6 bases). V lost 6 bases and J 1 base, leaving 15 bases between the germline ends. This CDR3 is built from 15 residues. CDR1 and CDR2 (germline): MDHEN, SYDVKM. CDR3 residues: CASRVGGQPNTEAFF. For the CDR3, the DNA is TGTGCCAGCAGAGTCGGGGGACAACCGAACACTGAAGCTTTCTTT.

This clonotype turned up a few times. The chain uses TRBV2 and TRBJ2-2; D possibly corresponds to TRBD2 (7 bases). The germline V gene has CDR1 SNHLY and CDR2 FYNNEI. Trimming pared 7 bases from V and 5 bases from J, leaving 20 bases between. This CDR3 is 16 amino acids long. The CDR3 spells CASIAVRGAGTGELFF. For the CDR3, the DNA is TGTGCCAGCATTGCCGTTCGGGGGGCAGGAACCGGGGAGCTGTTTTTT.

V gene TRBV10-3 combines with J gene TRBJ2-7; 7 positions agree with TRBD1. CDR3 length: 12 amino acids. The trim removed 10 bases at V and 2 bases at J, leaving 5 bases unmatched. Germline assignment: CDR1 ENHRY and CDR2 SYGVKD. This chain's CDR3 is CATGDSPYEQYF. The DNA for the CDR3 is TGTGCCACCGGGGACAGCCCCTACGAGCAGTACTTC.

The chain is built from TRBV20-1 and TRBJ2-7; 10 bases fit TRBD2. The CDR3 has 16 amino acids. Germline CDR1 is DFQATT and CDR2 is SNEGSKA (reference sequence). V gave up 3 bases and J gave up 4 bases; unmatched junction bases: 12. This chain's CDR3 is CSASHGRAGGSYEQYF. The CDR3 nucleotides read TGCAGTGCTAGTCACGGGAGAGCGGGAGGGAGTTACGAGCAGTACTTC.

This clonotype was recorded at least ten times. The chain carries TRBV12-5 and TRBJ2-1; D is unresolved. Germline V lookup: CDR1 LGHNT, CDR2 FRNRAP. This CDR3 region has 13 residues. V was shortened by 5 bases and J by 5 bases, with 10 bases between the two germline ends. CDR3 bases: TGTGCTAGTGGTATCGGACGCCACAATGAGCAGTTCTTC. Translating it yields CASGIGRHNEQFF.